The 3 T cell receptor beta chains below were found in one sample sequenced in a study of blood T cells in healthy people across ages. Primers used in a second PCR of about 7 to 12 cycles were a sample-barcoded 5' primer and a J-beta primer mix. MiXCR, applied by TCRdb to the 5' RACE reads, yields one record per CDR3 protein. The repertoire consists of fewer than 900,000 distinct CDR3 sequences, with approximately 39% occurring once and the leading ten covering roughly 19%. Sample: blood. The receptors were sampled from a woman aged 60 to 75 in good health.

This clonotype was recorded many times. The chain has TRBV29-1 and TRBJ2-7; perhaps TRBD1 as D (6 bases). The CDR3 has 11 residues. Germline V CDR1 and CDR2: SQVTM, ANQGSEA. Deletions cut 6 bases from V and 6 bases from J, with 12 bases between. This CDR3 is CSVPRGIEQYF. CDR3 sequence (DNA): TGCAGCGTCCCCAGGGGTATCGAGCAGTACTTC.

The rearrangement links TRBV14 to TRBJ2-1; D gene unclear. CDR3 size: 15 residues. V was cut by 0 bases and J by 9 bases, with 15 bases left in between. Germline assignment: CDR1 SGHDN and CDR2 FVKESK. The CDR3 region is CASSQERVPLGEQFF. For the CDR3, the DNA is TGTGCCAGCAGCCAAGAGAGAGTCCCCCTGGGTGAGCAGTTCTTC.

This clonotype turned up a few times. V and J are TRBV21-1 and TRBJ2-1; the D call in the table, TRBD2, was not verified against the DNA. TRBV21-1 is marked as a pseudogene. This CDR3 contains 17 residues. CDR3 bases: TGTGCCAGCACCCCGGGGGGGTGTCGACTAGCGGAGGATGAGCAGTTCTTC. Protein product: CASTPGGCRLAEDEQFF.